This T cell receptor beta chain was identified in a study of CD8 T cells in Susac syndrome. Study-wide results and caveats: The study admitted that it had a relatively small number of individuals in its TCR sequencing and HLA analysis.

RNA totalling roughly 0.5 to 1 ug underwent reverse transcription with random hexamers. It was immunoSEQ multiplex PCR that amplified TCR beta CDR3 across 54 Vbeta and 13 Jbeta. TCRdb itself ran the immunoSEQ multiplex PCR reads through MiXCR, one entry per CDR3 protein. The repertoire consists of around 59,000 distinct CDR3 sequences, with 90% to 95% occurring once and the leading ten covering roughly 0.2%. Controls were healthy donors chosen to match patients in age and sex. TEMRA cells were FACS-enriched and CD8+ and CD4+ T cells negatively isolated. From germline, CDR1 is MNHEY and CDR2 SMNVEV (reference sequence). The CDR3 loop spans 17 amino acids. Trimming took off 5 bases at V and 2 bases at J, with 19 bases between the two ends. Comments on this clonotype: Its specificity is not known.

The sample consisted of CD8+ T cells from PBMCs. The receptor was derived from a human donor in good health. This chain joins TRBV27 and TRBJ1-5; tentatively, D is TRBD1 (6 bases). CDR3 region: CASSKSPPGAGNQPQHF. CDR3 sequence (DNA): TGTGCCAGCAGTAAATCGCCCCCAGGGGCTGGCAATCAGCCCCAGCATTTT.